This is a list of T cell receptor beta chains from one sample in a study of chronic HIV infection and antiretroviral therapy. TCRdb reprocessed the 5' RACE reads with MiXCR, giving one entry per CDR3 protein. In the table there are 40,000 to 50,000 distinct CDR3 sequences, 19% of which are singletons. The specimen sequenced was peripheral blood. These receptors all stem from an adult who had HIV and had not received antiretroviral therapy, or was an uninfected healthy control (not recorded which). CDR3s include the opening cysteine and the closing phenylalanine or tryptophan. The D gene is left open where the match is weak. Rows may omit the clone size; those that give it use once, few, many or a size class.

J,size,D,V,DNA,CDR3
TRBJ1-6,few,TRBD1,TRBV27,TGTGCCAGCAGCCGAGGACAGGGGGCGGACTGGAGTTCACCCCTCCACTTT,CASSRGQGADWSSPLHF
TRBJ2-1,few,NA,TRBV28,TGTGCCAGCAGACTACAGTGGAACGGTGAGCAGTTCTTC,CASRLQWNGEQFF
TRBJ2-5,few,NA,TRBV28,TGTGCCAGCAGTCCCCCCAGGGTTAAAGAGACCCAGTACTTC,CASSPPRVKETQYF
TRBJ2-7,few,TRBD2,TRBV10-3,TGTGCCATCAGTGATCCCGGGACTAGCGGGAAGTACGAGCAGTACTTC,CAISDPGTSGKYEQYF
TRBJ2-1,few,TRBD1,TRBV7-9,TGTGCCAGCAGCGTGACAGGGGGCGCCTTAAGGGAGCAGTTCTTC,CASSVTGGALREQFF
TRBJ1-1,NA,NA,TRBV29-1,TGCAGCGTTGAGGGCAGATCGAACACTGAAGCTTTCTTT,CSVEGRSNTEAFF
TRBJ1-1,NA,TRBD1,TRBV14,TGTGCCAGCAGCCAAAACAGGGGGCGCTTGGCTGAAGCTTTCTTT,CASSQNRGRLAEAFF
TRBJ1-1,NA,NA,TRBV27,TGTGCCAGCAGACCCGGCTACGGGGCCGGGGGCACTGAAGCTTTCTTT,CASRPGYGAGGTEAFF
TRBJ2-7,once,TRBD2,TRBV5-1,TGCGCCAGCAACCTAGCGGGAGGCGAGTACGAGCAGTACTTC,CASNLAGGEYEQYF
TRBJ2-5,NA,NA,TRBV28,TGTGCCAGCAGTTTATCCCAAGAGACCCAGTACTTC,CASSLSQETQYF
TRBJ2-7,few,NA,TRBV5-1,TGCGCCAGCAGCCGTAACTCAGCGGAACGTTTCTACGAGCAGTACTTC,CASSRNSAERFYEQYF
TRBJ2-5,NA,TRBD1,TRBV6-5,TGTGCCAGCAGTTACTCGACCCCGGACAGGCCCGTAGGGGAGACCCAGTACTTC,CASSYSTPDRPVGETQYF
TRBJ2-5,many,TRBD2,TRBV4-2,TGTGCCAGCAGCCAAGCCCTAGCGGGAGAGACCCAGTACTTC,CASSQALAGETQYF
TRBJ2-5,NA,NA,TRBV28,TGTGCCAGCAGCCCCTTGGGGCGGATCCAAGAGACCCAGTACTTC,CASSPLGRIQETQYF
TRBJ2-3,few,TRBD1,TRBV27,TGTGCCAGCAGTAACCGAACTCTCTACCGGGACAGGGCGGATACGCAGTATTTT,CASSNRTLYRDRADTQYF
TRBJ2-7,NA,TRBD1,TRBV28,TGTGCCAGCAAAATGGGGACAGGGATCACCCACGAGCAGTACTTC,CASKMGTGITHEQYF
TRBJ1-2,NA,NA,TRBV4-1,TGCGCCAGCAGCAAGAGCGGGGTGAACTATGGCTACACCTTC,CASSKSGVNYGYTF
TRBJ2-3,NA,NA,TRBV4-1,TGCGCCAGCAGCCCCCTCCGCGTGGGTCCTAGCACAGATACGCAGTATTTT,CASSPLRVGPSTDTQYF
TRBJ2-1,few,NA,TRBV5-1,TGCGCCAGCAGCTCCCCCCACGGAGGGTCGGCTGAGCAGTTCTTC,CASSSPHGGSAEQFF
TRBJ2-5,NA,NA,TRBV25-1,TGTGCCTGCAGCCCCTCGGAGACCCAGTACTTC,CACSPSETQYF
TRBJ2-5,NA,TRBD2,TRBV20-1,TGCAGTGCCGTCATTAGCGGGAATCAAGAGACCCAGTACTTC,CSAVISGNQETQYF
TRBJ2-7,NA,NA,TRBV14,TGTGCCAGCAGCCAAGGGCCCCGGGGAAGGACCGAGCAGTACTTC,CASSQGPRGRTEQYF
TRBJ2-5,NA,NA,TRBV28,TGTGCCAGCAGTTTTGGAGGGATCCAAGAGACCCAGTACTTC,CASSFGGIQETQYF
TRBJ1-4,NA,TRBD1,TRBV4-2,TGTGCCAGCAGCCAAGATTTAGGCCAGGGGGGTGAAAAACTGTTTTTT,CASSQDLGQGGEKLFF
TRBJ2-1,NA,TRBD1,TRBV5-1,TGCGCCAGCAGCTGGGGACTTACAGGGGGCTCCTACAATGAGCAGTTCTTC,CASSWGLTGGSYNEQFF